This T cell receptor (beta chain) appears in the sequencing data of a study of blood T cell repertoires in COVID-19. The protocol was immunoSEQ multiplex PCR, while the TCRdb copy is restricted to in-frame clones and leaves out a portion. The table lists about 370,000 clones, approximately 90% of them singletons, with more than 0.8% in the top ten. This study enrolled people aged about 18 to 95 from roughly 22 US geographic areas. Cohort 3 donors counted as recovered after two negative PCRs, clearance, or resolved symptoms. The CDR3 spans 16 residues. Trimming took 1 base from V and 3 from J, leaving 15 bases between them. Germline lookup yields CDR1 LGHNA and CDR2 YNFKEQ.

Sequences were obtained from PBMCs or T cells enriched from blood (not recorded which). The receptor was isolated from a man aged 18-30 years who had recovered from COVID-19. The chain is built from TRBV4-2 and TRBJ2-5, with D perhaps TRBD2 (6 bases). The chain's CDR3 is CASSQGGTLAEETQYF. CDR3 DNA: TGTGCCAGCAGCCAAGGAGGTACACTAGCAGAAGAGACCCAGTACTTC.